This entry describes one T cell receptor beta chain. There is no known antigen for this receptor. One base away there is no much larger clone; base qualities are not given. According to the study, the label for this sample's time point signals: about 28 days (+/-7) after the second vaccine dose. AZD1222 recipients with second doses at about 4 weeks or about 12 weeks were pooled, because spike-specific TCR depth and breadth did not differ between schedules. Vaccinee samples came from UK trials COV001 and COV002, including a single-blind randomized controlled phase 2/3 trial of AZD1222 (ChAdOx1 nCoV-19) in healthy adults. For TCRbeta chain sequencing, PBMC samples were collected from trial participants at day 0 and at day 28 after the second dose. The CDR3 regions of human TCRbeta chains were subjected to immunosequencing. As for how the authors treated the data: TCRs in the repertoires were matched against a reference library of SARS-CoV-2-specific TCRs that had been generated with the MIRA antigen-specificity platform. Breadth was defined as the fraction of unique TCRs that were SARS-CoV-2-associated. Depth was defined as the fraction of total T cells that were SARS-CoV-2-associated. Using the MIRA data, every spike-specific TCR was mapped to the spike region that the TCR reacted to and assigned to either a CD4 or a CD8 class. Log10-transformed breadth and depth values were compared by one-way ANOVA with Sidak's multiple comparisons tests. TCRdb took over this immuneACCESS table, retaining in-frame rearrangements with V and J assigned. Such tables are incomplete; in checked studies, under half of the missing clones stem from an unresolved V gene, and the remainder is unexplained. V, J and clone size are those of that table, while D and trimming were read from the DNA. The sample table holds some 140,000 clones, of which roughly 90% were seen once. Roughly 5.7% of the sample is in the top ten clones.

The record originates from a study of T cell responses to AZD1222 COVID-19 vaccine (dated by TCRdb to the early 2020s). About the full investigation: TCR sequencing covered about 230 trial participants: nearly 210 given two doses of AZD1222 and 26 given two doses of MenACWY control vaccine. Enrollment into the trials was organized by age into subgroups of 18-55, 56-69 and 70-plus years, and those subgroups contained about 160, 30 and 59 TCR-sequenced participants, respectively. Results the study describes overall, beyond this receptor: Most participants were white British and females outnumbered males, and the authors suggested that clonal diversity may have been underestimated. After two AZD1222 doses, spike-specific TCR breadth and depth were significantly higher than at day 0 and than in MenACWY recipients. In the small 56-69-year group, the increase in depth fell short of significance, most likely because of low power. Only five to seven AZD1222 recipients were SARS-CoV-2 seropositive at baseline, limiting conclusions about previously exposed vaccinees. Because no samples from the day 14 peak response were available, repertoires could be characterized only after the peak T cell response. Vaccine-associated CD4 TCRs spanned the whole spike protein, with dominant responses in regions 160-218 and 743-854. Epitopes outside the regions mutated in the B.1.351 and B.1.1.7 variants were reportedly recognized by nearly half of the unique spike-specific TCRs.

The germline V gene gives CDR1 as SNHLY and CDR2 as FYNNEI. Trimming accounts for 7 bases at V and 5 bases at J, while the number of junction bases matched to no gene is 11. Counted from cysteine to phenylalanine, this CDR3 has 16 amino acids. Just CDR3 DNA is preserved here, 48 bases in frame from base 1. The sequence is built from TRBV2 and TRBJ2-5, and 12 junctional nucleotides match TRBD2. The TCR was taken from an adult who received the AZD1222 COVID-19 vaccine. The input for sequencing was peripheral blood, taken 28 days after the second AZD1222 dose. CDR3 protein: CASKFLLAGGRETQYF. In nucleotide form, the sequence is TGTGCCAGCAAATTCCTTCTAGCGGGAGGGCGGGAGACCCAGTACTTC.